These 21 T cell receptor beta chains share one sample of origin, sequenced in a study of response to subunit inactivated influenza vaccine (dated by TCRdb to 2016 to 2019). Libraries came from RT-PCR. Sequencing was performed on an Illumina HiSeq 2500. TCRdb itself trimmed the public reads at Q25 with fastp, ran MiXCR and retained productive beta chains. Rows merge per CDR3 protein into single entries with the most common DNA and genes. Across this sample there are about 570,000 distinct CDR3 sequences, with about 10% seen only once. In total, the top ten clones hold approximately 11% of the sample. These data were also filed under a second study, of T cells expressing NK-cell markers. The second study, in turn, reports: The TCR beta cDNA libraries were made using 5'RACE template switching, a step that added both a universal primer site and unique molecular identifiers.

The material was PBMCs from blood, obtained on the day of vaccination. Receptor source: a man in his fifties or sixties who received an inactivated influenza vaccine. Donor details come from another sample of the same person, matched by shared clones.

This clonotype was counted between two and nine times. V gene TRBV11-2 combines with J gene TRBJ2-7; 9 bases match TRBD1. Germline V lookup: CDR1 SGHAT, CDR2 FQNNGV. The CDR3 extends over 14 amino acids. V gave up 1 base and J gave up 5 bases; unmatched junction bases: 3. In DNA, the CDR3 is TGTGCCAGCAGCTTAGGGACAGGGGCTCACGAGCAGTACTTC. Protein product: CASSLGTGAHEQYF.

The chain joins TRBV11-2 to TRBJ2-3; 14 bases are a match to TRBD2. The CDR3 covers 19 residues. The germline gives CDR1 SGHAT, CDR2 FQNNGV. The trim removed 3 bases at V and 2 bases at J, leaving 10 bases unmatched. The CDR3 protein is CASSFPGLAGDKSTDTQYF. For the CDR3, the DNA is TGTGCCAGCAGCTTTCCGGGACTAGCGGGGGACAAGTCCACAGATACGCAGTATTTT.

The chain is built from TRBV30 and TRBJ1-1; 7 nucleotides line up with TRBD1. This CDR3 has 13 amino acids. J lost 4 bases, V lost 5 bases, and 7 bases had no gene match. The germline CDR1 and CDR2 sequences are GTSNPN and SVGIG (reference sequence). In DNA form, the CDR3 reads TGTGCCTGGGACAGACAGGGACGCACTGAAGCTTTCTTT. Amino acids: CAWDRQGRTEAFF.

This clonotype was observed many times. The gene calls are TRBV5-6 and TRBJ2-3; perhaps TRBD2 as D (6 bases). The CDR3 loop spans 12 amino acids. V was cut by 5 bases and J by 5 bases, with 9 bases left in between. Germline V gives CDR1 SGHDT, CDR2 YYEEEE. CDR3 loop: CASSRGGDTQYF. As DNA, the CDR3 is TGTGCCAGCAGTCGGGGAGGAGATACGCAGTATTTT.

There are many counts of this clonotype. The gene calls are TRBV5-1 and TRBJ1-1, with D possibly being TRBD1 (5 bases). The V gene lost 0 bases and the J gene lost 8 bases, with 14 bases spanning the gap. The germline V gene has CDR1 SGHRS and CDR2 YFSETQ. CDR3 length: 14 residues. CDR3 nucleotides: TGCGCCAGCAGCTTGGCCTCGGGACGCCCCGAAGCTTTCTTT. Its protein is CASSLASGRPEAFF.

This chain joins TRBV6-1 and TRBJ2-7; D might be TRBD1 or TRBD2, each matching 5 bases. Germline lookup yields CDR1 MNHNS and CDR2 SASEGT. The CDR3 has 14 residues. V lost 5 bases, J lost 7 bases, and 18 bases lay in between. In DNA, the CDR3 is TGTGCCAGCAGTCGATCCGGGGCGACGGCTGAGCAGTACTTC. Translating it yields CASSRSGATAEQYF.

This clonotype came up a few times. The chain links TRBV9 to TRBJ2-3; possible D gene TRBD2, 7 bases. V was clipped by 4 bases and J by 1 base, with 16 bases between them. Germline loops: CDR1 SGDLS, CDR2 YYNGEE. The CDR3 spans 16 residues. The CDR3 sequence: CASSPLAGAGTDTQYF. DNA of the CDR3: TGTGCCAGCAGCCCCCTCGCGGGGGCTGGCACAGATACGCAGTATTTT.

This clonotype was seen more than once but under ten times. The chain combines TRBV20-1 with TRBJ2-1; TRBD2 agrees at 13 bases. Germline-derived CDR1 and CDR2 are DFQATT and SNEGSKA (reference sequence). The CDR3 is made up of 15 amino acids. J gave up 6 bases and V 5 bases, and 7 bases lay outside the gene matches. Here the CDR3 DNA reads TGCAGTGCTCCCGGACTAGCGGGAGCTTTCAATGAGCAGTTCTTC. It is translated as CSAPGLAGAFNEQFF.

The sample holds a few counts of this clonotype. The chain is built from TRBV12-3 or TRBV12-4 and TRBJ1-5; no clear D gene. This CDR3 contains 12 residues. V was shortened by 10 bases and J by 6 bases, with 13 bases between the two germline ends. The DNA for the CDR3 is TGTGCCACCCGGACTGGAATTCAGCCCCAGCATTTT. Its protein is CATRTGIQPQHF.

This clonotype appeared a few times. This chain joins TRBV29-1 and TRBJ2-1, with unresolved D. Germline V gene data show CDR1 as SQVTM and CDR2 as ANQGSEA. V lost 1 base, J lost 6 bases, and 13 bases lay in between. This CDR3 contains 14 residues. Here the CDR3 reads CSVEAAEASNEQFF. The CDR3 nucleotides read TGCAGCGTTGAAGCTGCCGAAGCAAGCAATGAGCAGTTCTTC.

The V and J genes are TRBV20-1 and TRBJ2-1; 13 bases map to TRBD2. The length of the CDR3 is 15 residues. V dropped 6 bases and J dropped 5; count of bases not matched to a gene: 7. The germline V gene has CDR1 DFQATT and CDR2 SNEGSKA (reference sequence). CDR3 protein: CSAPGLAGVHNEQFF. The CDR3 nucleotides are TGCAGTGCACCTGGACTAGCGGGAGTACACAATGAGCAGTTCTTC.

This clonotype was seen a handful of times. The CDR3, as DNA: TGTGCCAGCTCAAAGACCCAAGAGACCCAGTACTTC. Translating gives CASSKTQETQYF. The V gene is TRBV18, the J gene TRBJ2-5; no firm D call. This CDR3 has 12 residues. V dropped 5 bases and J dropped 1 base, with 5 bases sitting between them. Germline V gene lookup returns CDR1 KGHSH and CDR2 LQKENI.

This clonotype has just a few counts. The rearrangement links TRBV28 to TRBJ2-2, with D uncertain. V gave up 8 bases and J gave up 0 bases, with 7 bases separating them. The germline V gene has CDR1 MDHEN and CDR2 SYDVKM. This CDR3 is 13 amino acids long. The chain's CDR3 is CASQTANTGELFF. The CDR3 DNA sequence: TGTGCCAGCCAAACAGCGAACACCGGGGAGCTGTTTTTT. Looking up the rest from reference TRBV28 and TRBJ2-2 gives the full variable domain: DVKVTQSSRYLVKRTGEKVFLECVQDMDHENMFWYRQDPGLGLRLIYFSYDVKMKEKGDIPEGYSVSREKKERFSLILESASTNQTSMYLCASQTANTGELFFGEGSRLTVL.

This clonotype has only a few counts. V usage is TRBV7-6 and J usage is TRBJ1-2, with D maybe TRBD1 (6 bases). Trimming cost V 0 bases and J 6 bases, with 11 bases left between them. The CDR3 spans 14 residues. Looked up from germline, CDR1 is SGHVS and CDR2 is FNYEAQ. CDR3 sequence: CASSLARGADGYTF. CDR3 nucleotide sequence: TGTGCCAGCAGCTTAGCGAGGGGGGCGGATGGCTACACCTTC.

At least ten counts were recorded for this clonotype. The chain couples TRBV7-2 to TRBJ2-3; either TRBD1 or TRBD2 may supply D (6 bases each). The CDR3 loop spans 14 amino acids. V lost 3 bases and J lost 5, with 12 bases in between. Germline loops: CDR1 SGHTA, CDR2 FQGNSA. The CDR3, as DNA: TGTGCCAGCAGCTTGGGGGGCGGTGTAGATACGCAGTATTTT. This gives the protein CASSLGGGVDTQYF.

This clonotype was recorded a few times. The chain links TRBV7-8 to TRBJ1-2, with D unclear. Deletions cut 5 bases from V and 0 bases from J, with 16 bases between. The CDR3 has 16 residues. CDR1 is SGHVS and CDR2 is FQNEAQ in the germline V gene. CDR3 in amino acids: CASSTRTEPANYGYTF. As DNA, the CDR3 is TGTGCCAGCAGCACGCGGACGGAACCAGCTAACTATGGCTACACCTTC.

This clonotype was observed a handful of times. This chain connects TRBV4-1 to TRBJ1-1; TRBD1 agrees at 8 bases. V lost 1 base and J lost 5; bases outside the gene matches: 3. There are 14 residues in the CDR3. In germline, CDR1 is MGHRA, CDR2 YSYEKL. The CDR3 is CASSQGQGYTEAFF. The CDR3 nucleotides are TGCGCCAGCAGCCAAGGACAGGGGTATACTGAAGCTTTCTTT.

In its sample, this clonotype was seen a few times. The rearrangement links TRBV9 to TRBJ2-6, with unresolved D. This CDR3 contains 14 residues. In germline, CDR1 is SGDLS, CDR2 YYNGEE. Trimming cost V 3 bases and J 2 bases, with 6 bases left between them. CDR3 nucleotide sequence: TGTGCCAGCAGCGGACCCGCTGGGGCCAACGTCCTGACTTTC. As protein: CASSGPAGANVLTF.

The rearrangement joins TRBV15 to TRBJ2-1; D is undetermined. V was shortened by 4 bases and J by 8 bases, with 12 bases between the two germline ends. Germline V CDR1 and CDR2: LNHNV, YYDKDF (reference sequence). The CDR3 is 13 residues long. For the CDR3, the DNA is TGTGCCACCAGCACCCATAAGGGCGATGAGCAGTTCTTC. Residues: CATSTHKGDEQFF.

At least ten counts were recorded for this clonotype. The chain employs TRBV29-1 and TRBJ2-1, with D perhaps TRBD1 or TRBD2 (5 bases each). Germline CDR1 reads SQVTM; CDR2 reads ANQGSEA. The CDR3 is 15 amino acids. Trimming removed 5 bases from V and 9 bases from J, with 23 bases in between. CDR3 loop: CSVLPGTRGRGEQFF. CDR3 nucleotide sequence: TGCAGCGTTCTCCCGGGGACGAGGGGACGAGGTGAGCAGTTCTTC.

This clonotype was seen a few times. This chain links TRBV6-5 with TRBJ2-3; 7 bases align to TRBD2. Germline assignment: CDR1 MNHEY and CDR2 SVGAGI. This CDR3 is 17 amino acids long. V lost 1 base and J lost 0; bases outside the gene matches: 7. CDR3 in DNA: TGTGCCAGCAGTTACTTAAGACTAGCTATTAGCACAGATACGCAGTATTTT. As protein: CASSYLRLAISTDTQYF.